The clone carrying this T cell receptor beta chain was seen a single time. V was shortened by 6 bases and J by 4 bases, with 9 bases between the two germline ends. This CDR3 region has 13 residues. This specimen belongs to a study of blood T cell repertoires in COVID-19. The wider study: Researchers got acute and convalescent COVID-19 samples from the United States, Italy and Spain. Sources were T cells, B-cell-depleted T cells, or PBMCs; the material itself was cDNA or gDNA.

The method was immunoSEQ multiplex PCR; TCRdb's version includes in-frame clones alone and lacks a portion of them. The table includes around 160,000 clones, approximately 87% detected once. This TCR derives from an elderly man with acute or convalescent COVID-19. Sequenced input: peripheral blood. The J gene is TRBJ1-4, the V gene TRBV12-3 or TRBV12-4, with D possibly matching TRBD1 (5 bases). The CDR3 loop is CASSSGFNEKLFF. The CDR3 DNA follows: TGTGCCAGCAGCTCAGGGTTTAATGAAAAACTGTTTTTT.